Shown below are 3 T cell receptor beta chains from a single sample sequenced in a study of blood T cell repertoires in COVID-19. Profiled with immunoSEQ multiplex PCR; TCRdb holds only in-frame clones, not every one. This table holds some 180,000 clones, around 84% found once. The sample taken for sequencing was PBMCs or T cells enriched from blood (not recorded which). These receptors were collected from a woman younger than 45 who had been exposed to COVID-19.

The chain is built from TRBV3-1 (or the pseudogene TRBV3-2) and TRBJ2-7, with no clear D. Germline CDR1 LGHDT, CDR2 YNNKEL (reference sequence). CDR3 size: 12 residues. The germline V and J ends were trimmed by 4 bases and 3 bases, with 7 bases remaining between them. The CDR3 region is CASSLTSYEQYF. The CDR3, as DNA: TGTGCCAGCAGCCTCACGAGCTACGAGCAGTACTTC.

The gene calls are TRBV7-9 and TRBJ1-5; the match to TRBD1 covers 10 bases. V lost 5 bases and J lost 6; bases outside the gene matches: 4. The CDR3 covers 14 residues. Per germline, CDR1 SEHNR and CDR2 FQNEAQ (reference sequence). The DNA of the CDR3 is TGTGCCAGCAGCGCCAGACAGGGGGCTCAGCCCCAGCATTTT. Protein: CASSARQGAQPQHF.

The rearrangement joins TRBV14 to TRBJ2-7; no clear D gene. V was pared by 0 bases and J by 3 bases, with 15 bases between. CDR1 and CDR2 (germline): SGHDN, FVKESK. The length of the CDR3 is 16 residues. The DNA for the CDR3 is TGTGCCAGCAGCCAAGATATGCTTCTTAGAATCTACGAGCAGTACTTC. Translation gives CASSQDMLLRIYEQYF.